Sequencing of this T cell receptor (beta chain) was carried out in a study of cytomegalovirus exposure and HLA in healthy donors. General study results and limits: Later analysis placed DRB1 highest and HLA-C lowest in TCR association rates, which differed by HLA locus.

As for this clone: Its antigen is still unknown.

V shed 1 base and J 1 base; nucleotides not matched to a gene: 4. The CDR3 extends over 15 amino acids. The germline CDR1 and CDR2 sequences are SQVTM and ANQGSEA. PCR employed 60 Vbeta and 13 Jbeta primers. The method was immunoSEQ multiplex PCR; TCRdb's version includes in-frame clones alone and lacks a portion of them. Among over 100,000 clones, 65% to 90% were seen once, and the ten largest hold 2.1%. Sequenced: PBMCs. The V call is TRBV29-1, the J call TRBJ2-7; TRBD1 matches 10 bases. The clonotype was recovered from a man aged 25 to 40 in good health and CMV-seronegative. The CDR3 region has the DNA TGCAGCGTTGAAGTCAGGACAGGGGGTTCCTACGAGCAGTACTTC. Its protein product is CSVEVRTGGSYEQYF.